Sequencing of this T cell receptor (beta chain) was carried out in a study of T cell responses to AZD1222 COVID-19 vaccine. Study-level points and caveats: There were mostly white British donors and more females than males, and clonal diversity was possibly underestimated.

The data were produced by immunoSEQ multiplex PCR, yet TCRdb's version contains in-frame clones alone and is incomplete. The sample gives 75,000 to 95,000 clones, about 88% of which show up once; roughly 3.9% is in the top ten. As to this clone: Antigen unknown.

The CDR3 length is 17 residues. The V end was cut by 1 base, the J end by 6 bases, with 21 bases between. CDR1 and CDR2 from the germline V gene are MGHRA and YSYEKL. This specimen was peripheral blood, taken on day 0 of AZD1222 vaccination. This chain joins TRBV4-1 and TRBJ1-2, with D possibly TRBD1 on 5 matching bases. This sequence originates from an adult in good health. The CDR3 DNA reads TGCGCCAGCAGCCAAGGTAGAGCGGGGGACGGGGTTGATGGCTACACCTTC. Its translation is CASSQGRAGDGVDGYTF.